A single sample gave rise to the 26 T cell receptor beta chains below, sequenced in a study of control samples from healthy donors and cancer patients. The method was immunoSEQ multiplex PCR; TCRdb's version includes in-frame clones alone and lacks a portion of them. The repertoire holds roughly 180,000 clones, with 90% to 95% as singletons. Sequenced material: blood. The source is a woman aged 18-29 years in good health.

J is TRBJ2-7 and V is TRBV10-3, with 8 bases fitting TRBD2. This CDR3 comprises 15 residues. CDR1 is ENHRY, CDR2 SYGVKD, per germline. J gave up 6 bases and V 11 bases, and 18 bases lay outside the gene matches. The CDR3 region has the DNA TGTGCCGCCCAGCCGGGGCGGGGGGCCTGGACCGAGCAGTACTTC. Protein sequence: CAAQPGRGAWTEQYF.

The J gene is TRBJ2-7, the V gene TRBV10-3; D is ambiguous. The CDR3 runs to 13 residues. V dropped 9 bases and J dropped 5 bases, with 17 bases sitting between them. From germline, CDR1 is ENHRY and CDR2 SYGVKD. CDR3 sequence reads: CAMPRRKVHEQYF. The CDR3 DNA follows: TGTGCCATGCCCCGACGGAAAGTGCACGAGCAGTACTTC.

This clone was seen only a few times. V usage is TRBV11-3 and J usage is TRBJ2-3; D is unclear. Germline V gives CDR1 SGHNT, CDR2 YENEEA. The CDR3 extends over 17 amino acids. Trimming shortened V by 5 bases and J by 2 bases, and 20 bases separated the two germline ends. The DNA of the CDR3 is TGTGCCAGCAGCCTCGCGCAAGGCTGGCTTAACACAGATACGCAGTATTTT. Protein: CASSLAQGWLNTDTQYF. The complete variable domain, with remaining parts taken from reference TRBV11-3 and TRBJ2-3, reads EAGVVQSPRYKIIEKKQPVAFWCNPISGHNTLYWYLQNLGQGPELLIRYENEEAVDDSQLPKDRFSAERLKGVDSTLKIQPAELGDSAVYLCASSLAQGWLNTDTQYFGPGTRLTVL.

The chain recombines TRBV28 with TRBJ1-6; no firm D call. The germline gives CDR1 MDHEN, CDR2 SYDVKM. Trimming took 2 bases from V and 2 from J, leaving 7 bases between them. The CDR3 consists of 15 residues. CDR3 residues: CASSLGVTYNSPLHF. The CDR3 bases are TGTGCCAGCAGTTTAGGTGTTACCTATAATTCACCCCTCCACTTT.

The chain joins TRBV4-3 to TRBJ2-7; D is possibly TRBD2 (5 bases). V was shortened by 1 base and J by 0 bases, with 10 bases between the two germline ends. Germline lookup yields CDR1 LGHNA and CDR2 YSLEER. This CDR3 contains 15 residues. The CDR3 spells CASSQALGSSYEQYF. The CDR3 DNA sequence: TGCGCCAGCAGCCAAGCGTTAGGGAGCTCCTACGAGCAGTACTTC.

The V call is TRBV28, the J call TRBJ1-2, with D unclear. CDR3 length equals 12 residues. Trimming took 2 bases from V and 3 from J, leaving 4 bases between them. Germline loops: CDR1 MDHEN, CDR2 SYDVKM. The CDR3 bases are TGTGCCAGCAGTTTAATCGACTATGGCTACACCTTC. Amino acid sequence: CASSLIDYGYTF.

The genes are TRBV5-1 and TRBJ2-5; D perhaps matches TRBD2 (7 bases). This CDR3 is 15 amino acids long. V lost 6 bases and J lost 3, with 18 bases in between. Germline assignment: CDR1 SGHRS and CDR2 YFSETQ. The CDR3 loop is CASTSGGRGEETQYF. Written as DNA, the CDR3 is TGCGCCAGCACCTCGGGAGGTAGGGGGGAAGAGACCCAGTACTTC.

This clone has just one count. The chain is built from TRBV14 and TRBJ2-1; 7 nucleotides agree with TRBD2. The CDR3 consists of 14 residues. The junction had 7 bases not matched to a gene; V was cut back by 0 bases and J by 11 bases. Per the germline V gene, CDR1 is SGHDN and CDR2 is FVKESK. DNA of the CDR3: TGTGCCAGCAGCCAAGAACTCGTGGGAGGGAAGCAGTTCTTC. It translates to CASSQELVGGKQFF.

The chain is built from TRBV6-5 and TRBJ2-3; 9 bases are a match to TRBD2. V gave up 6 bases and J gave up 3 bases; unmatched junction bases: 7. This CDR3 has 15 amino acids. Germline lookup yields CDR1 MNHEY and CDR2 SVGAGI. The CDR3 sequence: CASSRVAGDTDTQYF. The CDR3 coding sequence is TGTGCCAGCAGCCGGGTAGCGGGAGATACAGATACGCAGTATTTT.

This clone was seen repeatedly, ten times or more. The chain joins TRBV28 to TRBJ1-2; 8 bases map to TRBD1. The J segment lost 7 bases and the V segment lost 2 bases, leaving 9 bases of the junction unmatched. This CDR3 is built from 15 residues. Germline V gives CDR1 MDHEN, CDR2 SYDVKM. CDR3 sequence (DNA): TGTGCCAGCAGTTTAGGGTCAGGGGGCGGAGGTGGCTACACCTTC. Amino acids: CASSLGSGGGGGYTF.

V gene TRBV11-2 combines with J gene TRBJ1-1; the match to TRBD1 covers 9 bases. This CDR3 has 15 amino acids. CDR1 SGHAT and CDR2 FQNNGV come from the germline V gene. The ends lost 7 bases at V and 1 base at J; junction bases unmatched: 7. The CDR3 reads CASTIQGQGNTEAFF. For the CDR3, the DNA is TGTGCCAGCACCATCCAGGGACAGGGGAACACTGAAGCTTTCTTT.

This rearrangement joins TRBV6-5 to TRBJ2-1; 7 bases line up with TRBD1. From germline, CDR1 is MNHEY and CDR2 SVGAGI. Trimming removed 7 bases from V and 6 bases from J; junction bases left unmatched: 6. The CDR3 has 13 residues. The CDR3 coding sequence is TGTGCCAGCACCAAGACAGGGCTCAATGAGCAGTTCTTC. This encodes CASTKTGLNEQFF.

The V call is TRBV5-4, the J call TRBJ1-1, with D perhaps TRBD1 (6 bases). V was clipped by 5 bases and J by 6 bases, with 14 bases between them. The CDR3 has 13 amino acids. Germline V gene lookup returns CDR1 SGHNT and CDR2 YYREEE (reference sequence). The CDR3 loop is CASRFTGNAEAFF. For the CDR3, the DNA is TGTGCCAGCAGGTTTACAGGGAATGCTGAAGCTTTCTTT.

The chain joins TRBV5-4 to TRBJ2-4; 7 positions agree with TRBD1. Unmatched junction bases numbered 5, after V lost 4 bases and J lost 7 bases. The CDR3 has 13 residues. Germline V gives CDR1 SGHNT, CDR2 YYREEE (reference sequence). The CDR3 DNA reads as TGTGCCAGCAGCCCTGGGACAGAGAACATTCAGTACTTC. As protein: CASSPGTENIQYF.

The chain has TRBV6-5 and TRBJ2-7; D may be TRBD1 (5 bases). From germline, CDR1 is MNHEY and CDR2 SVGAGI. V gave up 6 bases and J gave up 2 bases, with 17 bases separating them. This CDR3 has 15 residues. The CDR3 coding sequence is TGTGCCAGCAGGCCCCAGGGATACGGGCCCTACGAGCAGTACTTC. This codes for CASRPQGYGPYEQYF.

The chain couples TRBV6-6 to TRBJ2-3; unclear D gene. The CDR3 contains 11 residues. Germline lookup yields CDR1 MNHNY and CDR2 SVGAGI (reference sequence). The V end was cut by 5 bases, the J end by 5 bases, with 5 bases between. CDR3 DNA: TGTGCCAGCAGTCTTCAAGATACGCAGTATTTT. This encodes CASSLQDTQYF.

The chain couples TRBV9 to TRBJ1-2, with D tentatively TRBD1 (5 bases). V gave up 0 bases and J gave up 6 bases, with 18 bases separating them. Germline V gives CDR1 SGDLS, CDR2 YYNGEE. The CDR3 contains 16 residues. In nucleotides, the CDR3 is TGTGCCAGCAGCGTAGGCCACGGGACCATCTCCCATGGCTACACCTTC. Its protein product is CASSVGHGTISHGYTF.

The V and J genes are TRBV2 and TRBJ2-6, with D maybe TRBD2 (6 bases). Germline CDR1 reads SNHLY; CDR2 reads FYNNEI. The CDR3 spans 15 residues. V lost 3 bases to trimming and J lost 0 bases, with 6 bases between them. CDR3 in DNA: TGTGCCAGCAGTGAGGGGGGCTCTGGGGCCAACGTCCTGACTTTC. It translates to CASSEGGSGANVLTF.

The J gene is TRBJ2-1, the V gene TRBV29-1; weak D call: TRBD1 (6 bases). Between the trimmed V and J ends, which lost 5 bases and 3 bases, there was a span of 20 bases. The CDR3 sequence is 16 residues long. Per germline, CDR1 SQVTM and CDR2 ANQGSEA. DNA of the CDR3: TGCAGCGTTTCTGCGGAACCGGGACAAAGCTACAATGAGCAGTTCTTC. It codes for CSVSAEPGQSYNEQFF.

The chain carries TRBV28 and TRBJ1-1; D is ambiguous. This CDR3 is 12 amino acids long. CDR1 MDHEN and CDR2 SYDVKM come from the germline V gene. V lost 8 bases to trimming and J lost 4 bases, with 11 bases between them. The DNA of the CDR3 is TGTGCCAGCTGCTCCGGCGTCACTGAAGCTTTCTTT. Its protein product is CASCSGVTEAFF.

The rearrangement uses TRBV5-5 and TRBJ1-2; D call uncertain. Trimming removed 1 base at V and 4 bases at J, with 14 bases between. Germline V gives CDR1 SGHKS, CDR2 YYEKEE (reference sequence). This CDR3 spans 15 amino acids. The CDR3 loop is CASSLWEQLSYGYTF. CDR3 sequence (DNA): TGTGCCAGCAGCTTGTGGGAACAGCTATCCTATGGCTACACCTTC. The full variable domain, rest sourced from reference TRBV5-5 and TRBJ1-2, is DAGVTQSPTHLIKTRGQQVTLRCSPISGHKSVSWYQQVLGQGPQFIFQYYEKEERGRGNFPDRFSARQFPNYSSELNVNALLLGDSALYLCASSLWEQLSYGYTFGSGTRLTVV.

The genes are TRBV12-2 and TRBJ2-2; the tabulated D call, TRBD2, remains unverified against the DNA. TRBV12-2 is listed as a pseudogene. This CDR3 contains 16 residues. The CDR3 nucleotides are TGTGCAAGTCGCCCTTATAGCGGGGAGGTTTGGGGGGAGCTGTTTTTT. This translates into CASRPYSGEVWGELFF.

The chain combines TRBV28 with TRBJ2-7; weak D call: TRBD1 (5 bases). The CDR3 has 14 amino acids. Per the germline V gene, CDR1 is MDHEN and CDR2 is SYDVKM. V lost 5 bases and J lost 6, with 17 bases in between. The CDR3 DNA sequence: TGTGCCAGCAGTCCCCACATTCAGGGCCCCGAGCAGTACTTC. Translation gives CASSPHIQGPEQYF.

J is TRBJ2-7 and V is TRBV7-9; 7 positions agree with TRBD1. CDR3 size: 14 residues. V lost 5 bases to trimming and J lost 2 bases; unmatched junction nucleotides: 6. The germline gives CDR1 SEHNR, CDR2 FQNEAQ (reference sequence). The CDR3 loop reads CASSGTGEAYEQYF. CDR3 DNA: TGTGCCAGCAGCGGTACAGGGGAAGCCTACGAGCAGTACTTC.

The gene calls are TRBV7-3 and TRBJ2-4, with a weak D call TRBD1 (6 bases). This CDR3 is built from 15 residues. The germline CDR1 and CDR2 sequences are SGHTA and FQGTGA. Deletions cut 5 bases from V and 2 bases from J, with 13 bases between. CDR3 region: CASSPHGTSKNIQYF. CDR3 bases: TGTGCCAGCAGCCCCCATGGGACATCCAAAAACATTCAGTACTTC.

The chain links TRBV2 to TRBJ1-4, with 7 bases aligning to TRBD1. The V and J ends lost 4 bases and 7 bases, in that order; junction bases with no gene match: 6. The CDR3 has 14 residues. The germline gives CDR1 SNHLY, CDR2 FYNNEI. The CDR3 bases are TGTGCCAGCAGTGTAAGACAGGGAGTTGAAAAACTGTTTTTT. The encoded protein is CASSVRQGVEKLFF.